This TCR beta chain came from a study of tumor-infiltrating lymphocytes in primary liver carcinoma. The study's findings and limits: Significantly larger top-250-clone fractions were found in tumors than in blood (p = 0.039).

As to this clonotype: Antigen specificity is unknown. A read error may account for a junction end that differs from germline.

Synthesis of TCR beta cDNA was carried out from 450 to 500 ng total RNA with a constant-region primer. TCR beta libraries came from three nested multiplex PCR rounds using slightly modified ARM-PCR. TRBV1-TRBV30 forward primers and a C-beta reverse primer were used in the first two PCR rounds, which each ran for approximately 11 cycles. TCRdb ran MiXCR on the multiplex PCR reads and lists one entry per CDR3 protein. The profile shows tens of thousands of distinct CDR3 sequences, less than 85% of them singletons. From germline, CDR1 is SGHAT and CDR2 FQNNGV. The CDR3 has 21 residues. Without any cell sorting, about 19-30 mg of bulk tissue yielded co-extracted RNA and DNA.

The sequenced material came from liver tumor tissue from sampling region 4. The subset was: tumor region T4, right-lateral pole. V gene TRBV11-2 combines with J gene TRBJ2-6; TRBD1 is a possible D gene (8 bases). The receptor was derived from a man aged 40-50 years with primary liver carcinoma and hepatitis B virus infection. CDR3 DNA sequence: TGTGCCATCAGCATGGCGGGAGACAGGGGCATTTCCCTCTATGGGGCCAACGTCCTGACTTTC. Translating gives CAISMAGDRGISLYGANVLTF. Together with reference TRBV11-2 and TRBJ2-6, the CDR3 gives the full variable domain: EAGVAQSPRYKIIEKRQSVAFWCNPISGHATLYWYQQILGQGPKLLIQFQNNGVVDDSQLPKDRFSAERLKGVDSTLKIQPAKLEDSAVYLCAISMAGDRGISLYGANVLTFGAGSRLTVL.